Reported below is one T cell receptor beta chain. It may be a read error: a sequence one base away is much more abundant. Next came a second PCR, run for about 6 to 12 cycles, which used a sample-barcoded 5' primer along with a J-beta primer mix. Each cDNA molecule was tagged by a template-switch adaptor that had 12 random nucleotides. TCRdb re-derived calls from the 5' RACE reads in MiXCR, one entry per CDR3 protein. This table has 850,000 or so distinct CDR3 sequences, around 28% appearing once. Isolation recovered at least 6 million PBMCs from every sample. This entry belongs to a study of blood T cells in healthy people across ages. The sequenced material came from blood. The TCR comes from an elderly woman in good health.

CDR3 DNA: TGTGCCAGCACCAGAGGGGAGAGTGAGCAGTACTTC. Amino acids: CASTRGESEQYF. The rearrangement uses TRBV7-9 and TRBJ2-7; D may be TRBD1 or TRBD2 (5 bases each). With 7 bases removed from V and 7 bases from J, the gap between germline ends came to 14 bases. The germline V gene encodes CDR1 SEHNR and CDR2 FQNEAQ (reference sequence). CDR3 length equals 12 residues.